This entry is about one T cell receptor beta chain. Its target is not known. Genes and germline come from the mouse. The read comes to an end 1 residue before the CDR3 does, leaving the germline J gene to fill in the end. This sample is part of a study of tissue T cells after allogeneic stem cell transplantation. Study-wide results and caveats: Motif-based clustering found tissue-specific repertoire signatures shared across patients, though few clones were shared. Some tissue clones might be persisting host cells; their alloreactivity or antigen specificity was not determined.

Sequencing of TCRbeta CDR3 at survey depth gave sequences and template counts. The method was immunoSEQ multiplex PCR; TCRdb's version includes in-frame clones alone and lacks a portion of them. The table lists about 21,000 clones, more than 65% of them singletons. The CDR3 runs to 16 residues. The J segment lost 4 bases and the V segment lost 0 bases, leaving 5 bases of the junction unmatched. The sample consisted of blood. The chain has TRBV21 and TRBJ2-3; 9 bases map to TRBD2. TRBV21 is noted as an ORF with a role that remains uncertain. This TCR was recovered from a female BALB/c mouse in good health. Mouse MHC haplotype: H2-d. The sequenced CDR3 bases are TGTGCTAGCAGTCAATCGAGGCTGGGGGGGACAGAAACGCTGTAT. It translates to CASSQSRLGGTETLY. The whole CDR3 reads CASSQSRLGGTETLYF.